This TCR beta chain is from a study of blood T cell repertoires in COVID-19 (TCRdb year 2020). In the study overall: Samples from collaborators originated in the United States, Italy and Spain and spanned both the acute and convalescent phases of COVID-19. Where HLA class I and class II types were available, the types were taken from metadata supplied by the sample provider, not from assay-based typing. The repertoires were released in a freely available public database meant as a resource for research on the immune response to SARS-CoV-2. Subjects who had been exposed to COVID-19, were actively infected with it, or had recovered from it provided the deeply sampled blood TCRbeta repertoires that made up the dataset. The prospective study material was composed of cDNA or gDNA derived from T cells, B-cell-depleted T cells, or PBMCs. Samples came from the ongoing ImmuneRACE study (first 160 participants) plus 1,254 subjects from 6 global collaborators. Nearly every sample came with metadata listing a de-identified subject ID, COVID-19 status, age in years and sex.

One collaborating source in Seattle enrolled patients while the patients were actively infected and followed the patients over time throughout the course of disease. Whole blood was collected in K2EDTA tubes by collaborating institutions according to the institutions' own protocols. For TCRbeta analysis, collaborators shipped samples in one of three forms: frozen whole blood, isolated PBMCs, or DNA extracted from either of those sample types. The investigation overall reported the following: The amount of clinical and demographic metadata varied by source and participant and was provided uncurated.

As to this clone: Its antigen has not been determined. Base-call qualities are not available, and no considerably larger clone is one nucleotide away.

CDR1 is given as LNHDA and CDR2 as SQIVND, both from the germline V gene (reference sequence). At the junction V is shortened by 8 bases and J by 4 bases, with 9 bases in between. Spanning cysteine to phenylalanine, the CDR3 consists of 12 amino acids. Kept here is only the CDR3 DNA, which spans 36 bases and is read in frame from base 1. The immunoSEQ Assay, a bias-controlled multiplex PCR, was used to amplify TCRbeta CDR3 regions from genomic DNA. The authors' pipeline ran thus. Within the assay, amplification of reference gene primers was used to estimate how many nucleated cells each sample contained. Sequence reads were collapsed and filtered to measure the absolute abundance of every unique TCRbeta CDR3 rearrangement. Productive Simpson clonality was computed per sample as the square root of Simpson's diversity index over productive rearrangements. TCRdb holds this immuneACCESS table with in-frame rearrangements only. Some clones are missing; in checked studies, unresolved V genes explain under half, and the rest has no known cause. The D gene and trimming were derived from the DNA, and the V and J assignments and clone size from that table. The sample table lists about 430,000 clones, around 90% of them with a count of one. The ten largest clonotypes hold roughly 0.78% of the sample.

The clonotype was recovered from a man aged 18 to 30 with COVID-19, enrolled during active disease. The sample taken for sequencing was peripheral blood. The rearranged segments are TRBV19 and TRBJ1-5, with no confident D gene call. Here the CDR3 is given as CASGRENQPQHF. The DNA sequence reads TGTGCCAGTGGACGGGAAAATCAGCCCCAGCATTTT.